This is a list of T cell receptor beta chains from one sample in a study of T cell responses to AZD1222 COVID-19 vaccine. Profiling relied on immunoSEQ multiplex PCR, and the TCRdb table lists in-frame clones only, not all of them. The sample carries some 130,000 clones, about 93% recorded once. Material: peripheral blood, obtained on day 0 of AZD1222 vaccination. The receptors stem from an adult in good health. Each CDR3 is given with its conserved first and last residue. D genes are given only for firm matches. Expanded clones are given a class, and other clones once, few, many or no size at all.

clone_size: .
j_call: TRBJ1-4
v_call: TRBV7-2
d_call: .
cdr3_aa: CASSFQGRGEKLFF
cdr3_nt: TGTGCCAGCAGCTTCCAGGGGCGAGGTGAAAAACTGTTTTTT

clone_size: .
j_call: TRBJ2-2
v_call: TRBV7-9
d_call: .
cdr3_aa: CASSSSNTGELFF
cdr3_nt: TGTGCCAGCAGCTCATCGAACACCGGGGAGCTGTTTTTT

clone_size: .
j_call: TRBJ1-1
v_call: TRBV20-1
d_call: .
cdr3_aa: CSASGQRDTEAFF
cdr3_nt: TGCAGTGCTAGTGGACAGAGAGACACTGAAGCTTTCTTT

clone_size: .
j_call: TRBJ2-5
v_call: TRBV28
d_call: .
cdr3_aa: CASGQGIQETQYF
cdr3_nt: TGTGCCAGCGGCCAGGGAATACAAGAGACCCAGTACTTC

clone_size: .
j_call: TRBJ1-4
v_call: TRBV19
d_call: TRBD1
cdr3_aa: CASNRRDSQNEKLFF
cdr3_nt: TGTGCCAGTAATCGCCGGGACAGTCAAAATGAAAAACTGTTTTTT

clone_size: .
j_call: TRBJ2-1
v_call: TRBV27
d_call: .
cdr3_aa: CASRSGLPYNEQFF
cdr3_nt: TGTGCCAGCAGATCCGGTTTGCCCTACAATGAGCAGTTCTTC

clone_size: .
j_call: TRBJ2-3
v_call: TRBV4-3
d_call: .
cdr3_aa: CASSQGGYYTDTQYF
cdr3_nt: TGCGCCAGCAGCCAGGGGGGATATTACACAGATACGCAGTATTTT

clone_size: .
j_call: TRBJ1-1
v_call: TRBV14
d_call: .
cdr3_aa: CASSQRRGWDTEAFF
cdr3_nt: TGTGCCAGCAGCCAAAGGAGGGGCTGGGACACTGAAGCTTTCTTT

clone_size: once
j_call: TRBJ1-2
v_call: TRBV6-5
d_call: .
cdr3_aa: CASSYLGGASYGYTF
cdr3_nt: TGTGCCAGCAGTTACCTAGGGGGGGCGAGCTATGGCTACACCTTC

clone_size: once
j_call: TRBJ2-5
v_call: TRBV4-2
d_call: .
cdr3_aa: CASSRPMTRETQYF
cdr3_nt: TGTGCCAGCAGTCGACCCATGACTAGGGAGACCCAGTACTTC

clone_size: .
j_call: TRBJ2-7
v_call: TRBV6-5
d_call: .
cdr3_aa: CASSYSPKKSNYEQYF
cdr3_nt: TGTGCCAGCAGTTACTCGCCGAAAAAATCAAACTACGAGCAGTACTTC

clone_size: .
j_call: TRBJ2-2
v_call: TRBV6-6
d_call: TRBD2
cdr3_aa: CASSRDYSTGELFF
cdr3_nt: TGTGCCAGCAGCCGGGACTACTCCACCGGGGAGCTGTTTTTT

clone_size: .
j_call: TRBJ2-1
v_call: TRBV5-6
d_call: .
cdr3_aa: CASSLGPEQFF
cdr3_nt: TGTGCCAGCAGCTTGGGCCCTGAGCAGTTCTTC

clone_size: .
j_call: TRBJ1-2
v_call: TRBV30
d_call: .
cdr3_aa: CAWSRGGERPHGYTF
cdr3_nt: TGTGCCTGGAGCCGCGGAGGCGAACGGCCACATGGCTACACCTTC

clone_size: .
j_call: TRBJ1-1
v_call: TRBV5-1
d_call: .
cdr3_aa: CASSLGWENTEAFF
cdr3_nt: TGCGCCAGCAGCTTGGGCTGGGAAAACACTGAAGCTTTCTTT

clone_size: .
j_call: TRBJ1-3
v_call: TRBV5-1
d_call: .
cdr3_aa: CASSPGSGNTIYF
cdr3_nt: TGCGCCAGCAGCCCGGGGTCTGGAAACACCATATATTTT

clone_size: .
j_call: TRBJ1-2
v_call: TRBV24-1
d_call: .
cdr3_aa: CATSDFNGDDYGYTF
cdr3_nt: TGTGCCACCAGTGATTTTAACGGAGATGACTATGGCTACACCTTC

clone_size: .
j_call: TRBJ2-3
v_call: TRBV18
d_call: .
cdr3_aa: CASSPPTHTDTQYF
cdr3_nt: TGTGCCAGCTCACCACCGACACACACAGATACGCAGTATTTT

clone_size: .
j_call: TRBJ2-1
v_call: TRBV7-8
d_call: .
cdr3_aa: CASSFGGRQDNEQFF
cdr3_nt: TGTGCCAGCAGCTTTGGCGGAAGGCAGGACAATGAGCAGTTCTTC

clone_size: .
j_call: TRBJ1-2
v_call: TRBV6-5
d_call: .
cdr3_aa: CASSYSGGYGYTF
cdr3_nt: TGTGCCAGCAGTTACTCAGGGGGATATGGCTACACCTTC

clone_size: .
j_call: TRBJ2-2
v_call: TRBV6-5
d_call: .
cdr3_aa: CASSRRGTGELFF
cdr3_nt: TGTGCCAGCAGTCGTAGGGGAACCGGGGAGCTGTTTTTT

clone_size: once
j_call: TRBJ1-2
v_call: TRBV10-3
d_call: TRBD1
cdr3_aa: CAMGQGANYGYTF
cdr3_nt: TGTGCCATGGGACAGGGAGCTAACTATGGCTACACCTTC

clone_size: .
j_call: TRBJ1-2
v_call: TRBV7-9
d_call: .
cdr3_aa: CASSSQGNYGYTF
cdr3_nt: TGTGCCAGCAGCTCTCAGGGGAACTATGGCTACACCTTC

clone_size: .
j_call: TRBJ1-1
v_call: TRBV6-5
d_call: .
cdr3_aa: CASTRRDPGAEAFF
cdr3_nt: TGTGCCAGCACCAGAAGGGACCCTGGGGCTGAAGCTTTCTTT

clone_size: .
j_call: TRBJ1-2
v_call: TRBV20-1
d_call: .
cdr3_aa: CSARGDYGYTF
cdr3_nt: TGCAGTGCCAGAGGGGATTATGGCTACACCTTC

clone_size: once
j_call: TRBJ2-3
v_call: TRBV28
d_call: .
cdr3_aa: CASSFHGDTQYF
cdr3_nt: TGTGCCAGCAGTTTTCATGGGGATACGCAGTATTTT

clone_size: .
j_call: TRBJ2-5
v_call: TRBV11-2
d_call: TRBD2
cdr3_aa: CASSARLASWETQYF
cdr3_nt: TGTGCCAGCAGCGCCAGACTAGCGTCTTGGGAGACCCAGTACTTC

clone_size: .
j_call: TRBJ2-1
v_call: TRBV10-3
d_call: TRBD2
cdr3_aa: CAISEREGEGFF
cdr3_nt: TGTGCCATCAGTGAGCGGGAGGGGGAAGGGTTCTTC